This TCR beta chain came from a study of blood T cell repertoires in COVID-19 (dated by TCRdb to the early 2020s). In the study overall: The collaborator samples originated in the United States, Italy and Spain and spanned the acute and convalescent phases of COVID-19. The repertoires were released in a freely available public database meant as a resource for research on the immune response to SARS-CoV-2. Where available, HLA class I and class II types were taken from metadata supplied by the sample provider and were not determined by assay-based typing. The prospective study material was composed of cDNA or gDNA derived from T cells, B-cell-depleted T cells, or PBMCs. The samples were drawn from two sources: the first 160 participants of the ongoing ImmuneRACE study, and fewer than 1,500 subjects contributed by 6 global collaborators. The dataset comprised deeply sampled blood TCRbeta repertoires from subjects exposed to, actively infected with, or recovered from COVID-19. Sample metadata almost always included a de-identified subject ID, COVID-19 status, age in years and sex.

TCRbeta CDR3 regions were amplified from genomic DNA by means of the immunoSEQ Assay, a bias-controlled multiplex PCR. Per the original workflow: Within the assay, amplification of reference gene primers was used to estimate how many nucleated cells each sample contained. Sequence reads were collapsed and filtered to measure the absolute abundance of every unique TCRbeta CDR3 rearrangement. For each sample, productive Simpson clonality was calculated by taking the square root of Simpson's diversity index across productive rearrangements. Here the immuneACCESS table is served through TCRdb, limited to in-frame sequences with V and J called. Missing clones are a known gap in these copies; in checked studies unresolved V genes cover under half, and the rest lacks a known reason. Clonal size and the V and J genes are those of that table, whereas D and trimming came from the DNA. Recorded for this sample are hundreds of thousands of clones; around 86% of them occurred a single time. The biggest ten clones account for more than 5% of the sample.

What the authors observed across the whole study: The quantity of clinical and demographic metadata differed by source and by participant and was supplied without curation.

Trimming at the junction amounts to 1 base on V and 0 bases on J, and the germline ends lie 11 bases apart. Including the terminal cysteine and phenylalanine, the CDR3 comprises 17 residues. Only the CDR3 DNA is retained, 51 bases long and in frame from the first base. Per the germline V gene, SGHDT is the CDR1 and YYEEEE is the CDR2. At one collaborating source in Seattle, patients were enrolled during active infection and were followed longitudinally through the course of disease. The collaborating institutions used their own protocols to collect whole blood in K2EDTA tubes. For TCRbeta analysis, collaborators shipped samples in one of three forms: frozen whole blood, isolated PBMCs, or DNA extracted from either of those sample types. With regard to this clone: It has no known antigen specificity. Base qualities are missing; no much larger clone stands one base away.

The chain was built from TRBV5-6 and TRBJ1-6; no confident D gene assignment can be made. Sequenced input: peripheral blood. The clonotype originates from a woman aged 45-65 years with COVID-19, enrolled during active disease. The nucleotides read TGTGCCAGCAGCTTGAATGTAGGGAGCTCCTATAATTCACCCCTCCACTTT. Translation gives CASSLNVGSSYNSPLHF.